This TCR beta chain was sequenced for a study of Ad26.COV2.S vaccination and SARS-CoV-2 variants. Background on the study: Intramuscular Ad26.COV2.S at 5x10^10 or 1x10^11 viral particles.

Clones were read by immunoSEQ multiplex PCR, and TCRdb kept only the in-frame ones, dropping some. The sample includes some 390,000 clones, around 91% seen only once; the top ten take under 2%. Regarding treatment: about 20 received Ad26.COV2.S at low or high dose, single or two shots; several received placebo; per-sample allocation not given. Sampling occurred on day 63 after the first vaccine or placebo injection. Boston provided a donor who was an adult aged 18-55 years. This TCR was recovered from a person between 18 and 65 years old who received the Ad26.COV2.S COVID-19 vaccine or a placebo. The source was peripheral blood, collected in a trial of Ad26.COV2.S vaccine versus placebo.

CDR3 coding DNA: TGCGCCAGCAGCTCGGTCCAGGGGAACACTGAAGCTTTCTTT. As protein: CASSSVQGNTEAFF. The V call is TRBV4-1, the J call TRBJ1-1, with D possibly matching TRBD1 (5 bases). The CDR3 has 14 amino acids. The germline V gene has CDR1 MGHRA and CDR2 YSYEKL. V lost 5 bases, J lost 1 base, and 11 bases lay in between.